Shown below are 23 T cell receptor beta chains from a single sample sequenced in a study of T cells in Graves' hyperthyroidism and ophthalmopathy. It was RNA transcripts that yielded the amplified TCR beta CDR3 regions. TCR CDR3 regions were first amplified by RT-PCR with HTBI primers. TCRdb re-derived calls from the multiplex PCR reads in MiXCR, one entry per CDR3 protein. The data contain some 560,000 distinct CDR3 sequences, 14% of them singletons. Sequenced material: blood. All receptors derive from a middle-aged woman with Graves' hyperthyroidism.

This clonotype was observed many times. V is TRBV2 and J is TRBJ2-1, with 10 bases matching TRBD2. Per germline, CDR1 SNHLY and CDR2 FYNNEI. The CDR3 has 15 amino acids. J was trimmed by 5 bases and V by 7 bases; bases with no gene match: 8. The CDR3 nucleotides are TGTGCCAGCACTCGATCGGGACTAGCGAACAATGAGCAGTTCTTC. It specifies CASTRSGLANNEQFF.

The V gene is TRBV12-3 or TRBV12-4, the J gene TRBJ2-3; TRBD2 agrees at 13 bases. This CDR3 is built from 16 residues. With V trimmed by 4 bases and J by 2 bases, 3 bases remained unmatched. The CDR3 DNA follows: TGTGCCAGCAGTTATGGACTAGCGGGGGTCACAGATACGCAGTATTTT. This translates into CASSYGLAGVTDTQYF.

This clonotype has ten or more counts. The V and J genes are TRBV3-1 and TRBJ1-2; 10 nucleotides line up with TRBD1. Losses at the gene ends were 4 bases for V and 4 bases for J; bases not matched to a gene: 9. This CDR3 comprises 16 residues. Germline loops: CDR1 LGHDT, CDR2 YNNKEL (reference sequence). DNA of the CDR3: TGTGCCAGCAGCCTCCAGACAGGGGGCACCACCTATGGCTACACCTTC. Protein sequence: CASSLQTGGTTYGYTF.

This clonotype was seen a handful of times. The V and J genes are TRBV20-1 and TRBJ2-7; D may be TRBD1 (6 bases). Germline loops: CDR1 DFQATT, CDR2 SNEGSKA (reference sequence). The germline V and J ends were trimmed by 5 bases and 1 base, with 18 bases remaining between them. This CDR3 comprises 15 residues. The CDR3 here is CSAQRTGKRSYEQYF. The DNA for the CDR3 is TGCAGTGCTCAACGAACAGGGAAGAGATCCTACGAGCAGTACTTC.

This clonotype was seen more than once but under ten times. The rearrangement links TRBV6-1 to TRBJ1-6; TRBD1 aligns across 10 bases. Trimming at V came to 6 bases and at J to 7 bases, leaving 6 bases not matched to a gene. There are 15 residues in the CDR3. Germline CDR1 and CDR2: MNHNS and SASEGT. CDR3 in amino acids: CASRVSGQGNSPLHF. The CDR3 DNA sequence: TGTGCCAGCAGAGTGTCGGGACAGGGGAATTCACCCCTCCACTTT.

This clonotype was seen many times. The chain is built from TRBV2 and TRBJ2-7; D is ambiguous. Germline CDR1 reads SNHLY; CDR2 reads FYNNEI. This CDR3 spans 15 amino acids. Trimming shortened V by 2 bases and J by 4 bases, and 15 bases separated the two germline ends. The CDR3 DNA follows: TGTGCCAGCAGTGAATATGACACACCCGATTACGAGCAGTACTTC. As protein: CASSEYDTPDYEQYF.

At least ten counts were recorded for this clonotype. Compared with germline, one end of the junction differs, possibly owing to a read error. The chain uses TRBV5-1 and TRBJ2-7; D uncertain. Germline V gene sequence: CDR1 SGHRS, CDR2 YFSETQ. This CDR3 has 14 amino acids. CDR3 in amino acids: CASSLELGSYEQYF. The CDR3 DNA sequence: TGTGCCAGCAGCTTAGAACTGGGCTCCTACGAGCAGTACTTC.

This clonotype has a count of ten or more. The J gene is TRBJ1-2, the V gene TRBV20-1; D gene unclear. V lost 0 bases to trimming and J lost 7 bases, with 12 bases between them. Per germline, CDR1 DFQATT and CDR2 SNEGSKA (reference sequence). The CDR3 spans 13 residues. This CDR3 is CSARDPGHAGYTF. The CDR3 DNA is TGCAGTGCTAGAGACCCCGGTCACGCTGGCTACACCTTC.

The table lists this clonotype with a few counts. The rearrangement uses TRBV7-6 and TRBJ2-2, with D possibly matching TRBD1 (5 bases). The ends were cut back, 3 bases at V and 0 bases at J, with 17 bases in the middle. This CDR3 has 18 amino acids. Looked up from germline, CDR1 is SGHVS and CDR2 is FNYEAQ. CDR3 amino acids: CASSFHGQGGSNTGELFF. CDR3 nucleotide sequence: TGTGCCAGCAGCTTCCACGGGCAGGGCGGTTCGAACACCGGGGAGCTGTTTTTT. The full variable domain, in which reference TRBV7-6 and TRBJ2-2 provide the parts outside the CDR3, is GAGVSQSPRYKVTKRGQDVALRCDPISGHVSLYWYRQALGQGPEFLTYFNYEAQQDKSGLPNDRFSAERPEGSISTLTIQRTEQRDSAMYRCASSFHGQGGSNTGELFFGEGSRLTVL.

This clonotype showed up just a few times. The chain joins TRBV20-1 to TRBJ1-5, with 8 bases aligning to TRBD1. J lost 4 bases, V lost 0 bases, and 5 bases had no gene match. Germline V lookup: CDR1 DFQATT, CDR2 SNEGSKA (reference sequence). This CDR3 has 15 residues. The CDR3 sequence: CSARDLGQANQPQHF. Here the CDR3 DNA reads TGCAGTGCTAGAGATCTGGGACAGGCAAATCAGCCCCAGCATTTT.

This clonotype occurred many times. The chain links TRBV12-3 or TRBV12-4 to TRBJ2-1, with TRBD2 identical over 16 bases. The CDR3 covers 16 residues. The junction had 5 bases not matched to a gene; V was cut back by 5 bases and J by 7 bases. This chain's CDR3 is CASSGTSGRGINEQFF. DNA for the CDR3: TGTGCCAGCAGTGGGACTAGCGGGAGGGGCATAAATGAGCAGTTCTTC.

This clonotype occurred a few times. V gene TRBV5-1 combines with J gene TRBJ1-1, with 7 positions matching TRBD1. There are 17 residues in the CDR3. Germline V CDR1 and CDR2: SGHRS, YFSETQ. The junction had 20 bases not matched to a gene; V was cut back by 4 bases and J by 8 bases. CDR3 DNA: TGCGCCAGCAGCCCGTCGGTGCCAGGGGGACCCCCGAACGAAGCTTTCTTT. Translating it yields CASSPSVPGGPPNEAFF.

This clonotype appeared a few times. The chain has TRBV27 and TRBJ1-3; D ambiguous. Trimming removed 6 bases at V and 2 bases at J, with 8 bases between. The germline CDR1 and CDR2 sequences are MNHEY and SMNVEV (reference sequence). The CDR3 covers 13 residues. CDR3 sequence reads: CASRSFPGNTIYF. DNA of the CDR3: TGTGCCAGCAGGAGCTTTCCTGGAAACACCATATATTTT.

Only a few counts were recorded for this clonotype. The chain joins TRBV20-1 to TRBJ2-1; tentative D call: TRBD2 (5 bases). The CDR3 runs to 10 residues. Per germline, CDR1 DFQATT and CDR2 SNEGSKA (reference sequence). V was cut by 6 bases and J by 12 bases, with 12 bases left in between. The CDR3 bases are TGCAGTGCAAATAGCGTGGCGCAGTTCTTC. This sequence encodes CSANSVAQFF.

This chain links TRBV3-1 with TRBJ2-5; no clear D. The CDR3 covers 12 residues. CDR1 and CDR2 from the germline V gene are LGHDT and YNNKEL (reference sequence). V gave up 6 bases and J gave up 1 base, with 6 bases separating them. CDR3 protein: CASRGLQETQYF. The CDR3 DNA follows: TGTGCCAGCAGAGGGCTCCAAGAGACCCAGTACTTC.

The chain couples TRBV20-1 to TRBJ2-2, with TRBD2 identical over 13 bases. The ends lost 2 bases at V and 6 bases at J; junction bases unmatched: 6. The CDR3 has 16 amino acids. CDR1 and CDR2 from the germline V gene are DFQATT and SNEGSKA (reference sequence). CDR3 sequence reads: CSARPSTSGRAGELFF. The CDR3 bases are TGCAGTGCTAGACCCTCTACTAGCGGGAGGGCCGGGGAGCTGTTTTTT.

The V and J genes are TRBV28 and TRBJ2-2, with TRBD2 matching over 7 bases. The CDR3 has 18 amino acids. Germline assignment: CDR1 MDHEN and CDR2 SYDVKM. V gave up 3 bases and J gave up 2 bases; unmatched junction bases: 12. The CDR3 bases are TGTGCCAGCAGTTTTAAGCTAGCGGAGATACTAAACACCGGGGAGCTGTTTTTT. This translates into CASSFKLAEILNTGELFF.

This clonotype was seen ten or more times. J is TRBJ2-7 and V is TRBV7-9; 9 nucleotides align to TRBD1. CDR3 size: 16 residues. V shed 5 bases, J shed 1 base, and the junction held 9 bases outside the gene matches. Germline lookup yields CDR1 SEHNR and CDR2 FQNEAQ (reference sequence). The DNA for the CDR3 is TGTGCCAGCAGCCGGGGGGCCGGGACAGGGTCCTACGAGCAGTACTTC. This codes for CASSRGAGTGSYEQYF.

This clonotype appeared many times. The chain combines TRBV12-3 or TRBV12-4 with TRBJ2-1, with 7 bases fitting TRBD2. CDR3 length equals 14 residues. The V and J ends lost 6 bases and 10 bases, in that order; junction bases with no gene match: 12. CDR3 protein: CASSASGRLAEQFF. Written as DNA, the CDR3 is TGTGCCAGCAGCGCTAGCGGAAGACTTGCAGAGCAGTTCTTC.

J is TRBJ2-3 and V is TRBV2; 8 positions agree with TRBD1. Germline V gives CDR1 SNHLY, CDR2 FYNNEI. CDR3 length equals 16 residues. V was pared by 6 bases and J by 1 base, with 9 bases of the junction left unmatched. CDR3 residues: CASRPPAGGGTDTQYF. The CDR3 DNA is TGTGCCAGCAGACCACCTGCAGGGGGCGGCACAGATACGCAGTATTTT.

V usage is TRBV29-1 and J usage is TRBJ1-1; D is unresolved. The CDR3 consists of 14 residues. Trimming took 5 bases from V and 4 from J, leaving 17 bases between them. Germline-derived CDR1 and CDR2 are SQVTM and ANQGSEA. CDR3 nucleotides: TGCAGCGTTTCTTCTTCGGACCGGGCCACTGAAGCTTTCTTT. Translated: CSVSSSDRATEAFF.

The sample holds many counts of this clonotype. In nucleotides, the CDR3 is TGTGCCAGCAGCGCTAGCGGTACAGGGGCTTACAATGAGCAGTTCTTC. It codes for CASSASGTGAYNEQFF. This sequence joins TRBV11-2 and TRBJ2-1; D may match TRBD1 or TRBD2 (7 bases each). The CDR3 length is 16 residues. The germline gives CDR1 SGHAT, CDR2 FQNNGV. V shed 5 bases and J shed 4 bases, with 18 bases lying between them. Together with reference TRBV11-2 and TRBJ2-1, the CDR3 gives the full variable domain: EAGVAQSPRYKIIEKRQSVAFWCNPISGHATLYWYQQILGQGPKLLIQFQNNGVVDDSQLPKDRFSAERLKGVDSTLKIQPAKLEDSAVYLCASSASGTGAYNEQFFGPGTRLTVL.

In this sample, this clonotype turned up a few times. The chain carries TRBV10-3 and TRBJ1-2, with no clear D. The CDR3 extends over 13 amino acids. Germline assignment: CDR1 ENHRY and CDR2 SYGVKD. The V end lost 11 bases, the J end lost 2 bases, and 15 bases lay between the germline ends. CDR3 in DNA: TGTGCCTCGGCCGGGCAGGAGAACTATGGCTACACCTTC. This gives the protein CASAGQENYGYTF.